The 27 T cell receptor beta chains below come from one sample, sequenced in a study of cytomegalovirus exposure and HLA in healthy donors. Both 60 Vbeta primers and 13 Jbeta primers went into the PCR. The data were produced by immunoSEQ multiplex PCR, yet TCRdb's version contains in-frame clones alone and is incomplete. The sample has 90,000 to 120,000 clones, less than 80% seen once; the top ten hold 7.8%. The specimen was PBMCs. The receptors stem from a man aged 25-45 years in good health and CMV-seronegative.

J is TRBJ1-2 and V is TRBV7-9; TRBD1 might be the D (5 bases). The CDR3 length is 13 residues. CDR1 and CDR2 from the germline V gene are SEHNR and FQNEAQ (reference sequence). The V end was cut by 0 bases, the J end by 3 bases, with 5 bases between. The CDR3 spells CASSLAGDYGYTF. CDR3 nucleotides: TGTGCCAGCAGCTTAGCAGGGGACTATGGCTACACCTTC.

This clone was observed once. This chain connects TRBV6-1 to TRBJ2-3; 10 bases match TRBD1. The CDR3 is 15 amino acids. Trimming cost V 5 bases and J 3 bases; bases outside gene matches: 5. Germline lookup yields CDR1 MNHNS and CDR2 SASEGT. In DNA form, the CDR3 reads TGTGCCAGCAGTATCGACAGGGGGCAAACAGATACGCAGTATTTT. It translates to CASSIDRGQTDTQYF.

The chain employs TRBV28 and TRBJ1-4; 7 nucleotides agree with TRBD1. After removal of 6 bases from V and 8 bases from J, the junction contained 12 bases not matched to a gene. This CDR3 has 15 residues. Germline V CDR1 and CDR2: MDHEN, SYDVKM. CDR3 protein: CASSPPGQASEKLFF. As DNA, the CDR3 is TGTGCCAGCAGCCCCCCTGGACAGGCAAGCGAAAAACTGTTTTTT.

CDR3 DNA sequence: TGTGCCAGCAGCTTACAGCGGGGGGGCGGCAATGAGCAGTTCTTC. Amino acids: CASSLQRGGGNEQFF. The V and J genes are TRBV7-3 and TRBJ2-1; 10 nucleotides line up with TRBD2. The V gene end was trimmed by 2 bases and the J gene end by 6 bases; junction bases not matched to a gene: 4. The CDR3 runs 15 residues. The germline V gene encodes CDR1 SGHTA and CDR2 FQGTGA.

The chain is built from TRBV11-3 and TRBJ1-3; D may be TRBD1 (5 bases). The CDR3 has 14 amino acids. Between the trimmed V and J ends, which lost 6 bases and 5 bases, there was a span of 14 bases. The germline V gene has CDR1 SGHNT and CDR2 YENEEA. The CDR3 region has the DNA TGTGCCAGCAGTGGGGGGACTAATCGAAACACCATATATTTT. The encoded protein is CASSGGTNRNTIYF.

The DNA of the CDR3 is TGTGCCAGCAGCGAGCGGGGCGCTATACAAGAGACCCAGTACTTC. Its translation: CASSERGAIQETQYF. This sequence joins TRBV9 and TRBJ2-5; TRBD2 matches 7 bases. Germline trimming cut 3 bases from V and 2 bases from J; bases unmatched to any gene: 7. This CDR3 spans 15 amino acids. CDR1 is SGDLS, CDR2 YYNGEE, per germline.

CDR3 in amino acids: CASSMRGYEQYF. The CDR3 DNA is TGTGCCAGTAGTATGCGGGGATACGAGCAGTACTTC. The chain couples TRBV19 to TRBJ2-7, with D possibly being TRBD2 (6 bases). The V end lost 3 bases, the J end lost 4 bases, and 7 bases lay between the germline ends. The CDR3 has 12 amino acids. Germline V gives CDR1 LNHDA, CDR2 SQIVND (reference sequence).

The chain is built from TRBV5-1 and TRBJ2-5; a weak D match, TRBD2 (6 bases). Near its end, the DNA agrees better with TRBJ2-7, so the J call may be wrong. Germline-derived CDR1 and CDR2 are SGHRS and YFSETQ. The CDR3 totals 14 residues. CDR3 in amino acids: CASSARGGVYEQYF. In DNA form, the CDR3 reads TGCGCCAGCAGCGCACGGGGCGGGGTCTACGAGCAGTACTTC.

The genes are TRBV7-3 and TRBJ2-3, with TRBD1 matching 8 bases. Unmatched junction bases numbered 2, after V lost 3 bases and J lost 3 bases. Per the germline V gene, CDR1 is SGHTA and CDR2 is FQGTGA. CDR3 length: 14 residues. CDR3 coding DNA: TGTGCCAGCAGCTTGGACAGGGCTACAGATACGCAGTATTTT. This codes for CASSLDRATDTQYF.

This chain uses TRBV18 with TRBJ2-5, with D perhaps TRBD1 (6 bases). This CDR3 comprises 14 residues. Trimming took off 5 bases at V and 2 bases at J, with 12 bases between the two ends. Germline CDR1 reads KGHSH; CDR2 reads LQKENI. The CDR3 DNA reads TGTGCCAGCTCAGAGTCAGGACAGCAAGAGACCCAGTACTTC. Residues: CASSESGQQETQYF.

As to this clone: Other DNA sequences from this sample encode an identical CDR3 as well. This chain connects TRBV2 to TRBJ2-7, with TRBD2 matching 10 bases. CDR3 size: 14 residues. V trimming: 4 bases; J trimming: 4 bases; junction bases outside the gene matches: 4. Looked up from germline, CDR1 is SNHLY and CDR2 is FYNNEI. This CDR3 reads CASSGVAGGYEQYF. CDR3 DNA: TGTGCCAGCAGTGGAGTAGCGGGAGGTTACGAGCAGTACTTC.

The rearrangement links TRBV7-2 to TRBJ2-7; 11 bases fit TRBD2. The CDR3 length is 14 residues. Germline CDR1 is SGHTA and CDR2 is FQGNSA. J gave up 7 bases and V 3 bases, and 5 bases lay outside the gene matches. CDR3 DNA: TGTGCCAGCAGCTTTAGCGGGGGGGCCGGGGAGCAGTACTTC. This translates into CASSFSGGAGEQYF.

J is TRBJ2-2 and V is TRBV28; tentatively, D is TRBD1 (5 bases). Per germline, CDR1 MDHEN and CDR2 SYDVKM. The germline V and J ends were trimmed by 5 bases and 7 bases, with 8 bases remaining between them. There are 12 residues in the CDR3. CDR3 residues: CASSRQNGELFF. The CDR3 DNA is TGTGCCAGCAGTCGACAGAACGGGGAGCTGTTTTTT.

The genes are TRBV30 and TRBJ1-4, with TRBD1 matching 8 bases. There are 15 residues in the CDR3. The junction had 7 bases not matched to a gene; V was cut back by 4 bases and J by 3 bases. Germline-derived CDR1 and CDR2 are GTSNPN and SVGIG (reference sequence). CDR3 DNA: TGTGCCTGGACGGATATGACAGGGGCTAATGAAAAACTGTTTTTT. This sequence encodes CAWTDMTGANEKLFF.

This chain joins TRBV9 and TRBJ2-7, with a tentative D call TRBD1 (6 bases). CDR1 is SGDLS, CDR2 YYNGEE, per germline. The V gene lost 0 bases and the J gene lost 0 bases, with 10 bases spanning the gap. The CDR3 extends over 15 amino acids. The CDR3: CASSVEGESSYEQYF. As DNA, the CDR3 is TGTGCCAGCAGCGTAGAGGGGGAGAGCTCCTACGAGCAGTACTTC.

This chain joins TRBV7-2 and TRBJ1-2, with TRBD1 identical over 8 bases. Germline V CDR1 and CDR2: SGHTA, FQGNSA. Trimming took 2 bases from V and 1 from J; bases not matched to a gene: 12. The CDR3 length is 18 residues. The CDR3, as DNA: TGTGCCAGCAGCTTAAAACTCCAGGGGGCAAGAATTAACTATGGCTACACCTTC. Translated: CASSLKLQGARINYGYTF.

The chain employs TRBV19 and TRBJ2-1; 8 positions agree with TRBD1. CDR3 length: 12 residues. The ends lost 7 bases at V and 6 bases at J; junction bases unmatched: 2. Germline CDR1 reads LNHDA; CDR2 reads SQIVND (reference sequence). CDR3 region: CASTTGVNEQFF. CDR3 DNA: TGTGCCAGTACGACAGGGGTCAATGAGCAGTTCTTC.

The chain employs TRBV10-1 and TRBJ2-2; 10 bases line up with TRBD1. Germline V gives CDR1 WNHNN, CDR2 SYGVQD (reference sequence). With V trimmed by 3 bases and J by 5 bases, 3 bases remained unmatched. The CDR3 runs to 15 residues. The CDR3 DNA sequence: TGCGCCAGCAGTGACCCGGGACAGGGGACCGGGGAGCTGTTTTTT. Translating gives CASSDPGQGTGELFF.

This chain joins TRBV28 and TRBJ1-2; 7 bases agree with TRBD1. The CDR3 runs 14 residues. Germline V gene data show CDR1 as MDHEN and CDR2 as SYDVKM. J was trimmed by 10 bases and V by 5 bases; bases with no gene match: 13. The CDR3 reads CASSLSTGIAVYTF. Here the CDR3 DNA reads TGTGCCAGCAGTCTATCGACAGGGATAGCCGTCTACACCTTC.

The chain links TRBV28 to TRBJ2-1; 9 positions match TRBD2. CDR3 size: 15 residues. Germline V CDR1 and CDR2: MDHEN, SYDVKM. V was clipped by 6 bases and J by 4 bases; unmatched bases: 7. The CDR3 reads CASSSTSGWYNEQFF. CDR3 DNA sequence: TGTGCCAGCAGCTCTACTAGCGGGTGGTACAATGAGCAGTTCTTC.

V and J are TRBV9 and TRBJ2-1, with TRBD1 identical over 11 bases. CDR3 size: 14 residues. V shed 4 bases, J shed 9 bases, and the junction held 6 bases outside the gene matches. Germline CDR1 reads SGDLS; CDR2 reads YYNGEE. Here the CDR3 DNA reads TGTGCCAGCAGCCCCGGACAGGGGGCGAGTGAGCAGTTCTTC. This codes for CASSPGQGASEQFF.

J is TRBJ2-7 and V is TRBV6-5, with 9 bases lining up with TRBD2. The CDR3 sequence is 13 residues long. V dropped 2 bases and J dropped 6; count of bases not matched to a gene: 2. CDR1 is MNHEY and CDR2 is SVGAGI in the germline V gene. The CDR3 region is CASSYAGGLEQYF. CDR3 sequence (DNA): TGTGCCAGCAGTTACGCGGGGGGGCTCGAGCAGTACTTC.

The V gene is TRBV29-1, the J gene TRBJ2-7; no clear D gene. The ends were cut back, 4 bases at V and 5 bases at J, with 9 bases in the middle. Germline V gene sequence: CDR1 SQVTM, CDR2 ANQGSEA. The CDR3 is 11 residues long. CDR3 in amino acids: CSVGQLDEQYF. The CDR3 region has the DNA TGCAGCGTTGGGCAGTTGGACGAGCAGTACTTC.

This chain uses TRBV10-3 with TRBJ2-7; possible D gene TRBD1, 5 bases. This CDR3 contains 12 residues. V lost 3 bases, J lost 2 bases, and 5 bases lay in between. CDR1 ENHRY and CDR2 SYGVKD come from the germline V gene. CDR3 sequence reads: CAISEQAYEQYF. For the CDR3, the DNA is TGTGCCATCAGTGAACAGGCCTACGAGCAGTACTTC.

The chain couples TRBV6-1 to TRBJ1-2; 8 nucleotides agree with TRBD1. Germline V gene lookup returns CDR1 MNHNS and CDR2 SASEGT. V shed 6 bases, J shed 8 bases, and the junction held 8 bases outside the gene matches. The CDR3 runs 13 residues. CDR3 region: CASRPDREGGYTF. The CDR3 DNA reads TGTGCCAGCAGGCCGGACAGGGAGGGGGGCTACACCTTC.

This chain links TRBV6-5 with TRBJ2-1; no clear D gene. Germline loops: CDR1 MNHEY, CDR2 SVGAGI. Trimming removed 7 bases at V and 9 bases at J, with 13 bases between. The CDR3 runs 12 residues. The CDR3 nucleotides read TGTGCCAGCATGTCAGGTATCAGTGAGCAGTTCTTC. This sequence encodes CASMSGISEQFF.

The genes are TRBV30 and TRBJ1-2, with 8 bases identical to TRBD1. The CDR3 loop spans 13 amino acids. Germline CDR1 reads GTSNPN; CDR2 reads SVGIG (reference sequence). After removal of 3 bases from V and 3 bases from J, the junction contained 3 bases not matched to a gene. This CDR3 is CAWSPQGDYGYTF. Here the CDR3 DNA reads TGTGCCTGGAGCCCACAGGGGGACTATGGCTACACCTTC. The full variable domain, with the rest looked up from reference TRBV30 and TRBJ1-2, is SQTIHQWPATLVQPVGSPLSLECTVEGTSNPNLYWYRQAAGRGLQLLFYSVGIGQISSEVPQNLSASRPQDRQFILSSKKLLLSDSGFYLCAWSPQGDYGYTFGSGTRLTVV.